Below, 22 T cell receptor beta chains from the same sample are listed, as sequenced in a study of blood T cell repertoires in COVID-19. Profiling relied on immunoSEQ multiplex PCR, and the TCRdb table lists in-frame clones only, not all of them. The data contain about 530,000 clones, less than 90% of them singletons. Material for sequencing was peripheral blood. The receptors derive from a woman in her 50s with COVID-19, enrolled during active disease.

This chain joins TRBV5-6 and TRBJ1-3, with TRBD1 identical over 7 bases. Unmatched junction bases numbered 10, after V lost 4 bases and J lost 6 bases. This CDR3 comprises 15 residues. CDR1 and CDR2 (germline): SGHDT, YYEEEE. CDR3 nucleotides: TGTGCCAGCAGCATCCTACAGGGGTATGCAAACACCATATATTTT. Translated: CASSILQGYANTIYF.

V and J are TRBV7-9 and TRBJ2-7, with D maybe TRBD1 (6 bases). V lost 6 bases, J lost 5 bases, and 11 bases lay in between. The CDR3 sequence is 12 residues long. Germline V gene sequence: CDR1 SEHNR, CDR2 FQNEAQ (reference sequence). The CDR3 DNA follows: TGTGCCAGCAGACCAGGGGTAAACGAGCAGTACTTC. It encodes CASRPGVNEQYF.

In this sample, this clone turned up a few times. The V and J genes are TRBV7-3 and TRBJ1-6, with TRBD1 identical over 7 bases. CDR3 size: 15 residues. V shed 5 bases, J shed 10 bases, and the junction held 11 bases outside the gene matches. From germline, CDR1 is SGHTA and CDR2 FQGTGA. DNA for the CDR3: TGTGCCAGCAGCGCAGGGGGGCAGGTTTTGTCACCCCTCCACTTT. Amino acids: CASSAGGQVLSPLHF.

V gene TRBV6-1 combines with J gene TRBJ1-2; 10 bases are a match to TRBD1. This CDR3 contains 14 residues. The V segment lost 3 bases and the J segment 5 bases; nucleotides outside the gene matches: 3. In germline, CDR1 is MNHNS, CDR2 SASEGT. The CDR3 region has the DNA TGTGCCAGCAGTGATGGGACAGGGGTTTATGGCTACACCTTC. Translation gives CASSDGTGVYGYTF.

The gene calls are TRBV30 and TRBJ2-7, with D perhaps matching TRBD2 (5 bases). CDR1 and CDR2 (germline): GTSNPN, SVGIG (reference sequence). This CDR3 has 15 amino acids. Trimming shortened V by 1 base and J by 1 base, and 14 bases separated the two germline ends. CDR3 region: CAWSAGLKTSYEQYF. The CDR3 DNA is TGTGCCTGGAGTGCTGGACTCAAGACTTCCTACGAGCAGTACTTC.

The CDR3 DNA is TGTGCCAGCAGCCCCCAAGGGGACATTGAAAAACTGTTTTTT. It encodes CASSPQGDIEKLFF. This chain uses TRBV9 with TRBJ1-4; tentatively, D is TRBD1 (6 bases). The CDR3 has 14 amino acids. Between the trimmed V and J ends, which lost 4 bases and 7 bases, there was a span of 14 bases. Germline V gene lookup returns CDR1 SGDLS and CDR2 YYNGEE. The entire variable domain, with the rest obtained from reference TRBV9 and TRBJ1-4, is as follows: DSGVTQTPKHLITATGQRVTLRCSPRSGDLSVYWYQQSLDQGLQFLIQYYNGEERAKGNILERFSAQQFPDLHSELNLSSLELGDSALYFCASSPQGDIEKLFFGSGTQLSVL.

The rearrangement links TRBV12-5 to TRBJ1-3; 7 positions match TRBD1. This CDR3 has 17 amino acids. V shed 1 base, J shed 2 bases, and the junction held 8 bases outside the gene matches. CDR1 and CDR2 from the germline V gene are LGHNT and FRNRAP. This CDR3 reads CASGLGPTGWAGNTIYF. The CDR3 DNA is TGTGCTAGTGGTTTGGGCCCGACAGGGTGGGCTGGAAACACCATATATTTT.

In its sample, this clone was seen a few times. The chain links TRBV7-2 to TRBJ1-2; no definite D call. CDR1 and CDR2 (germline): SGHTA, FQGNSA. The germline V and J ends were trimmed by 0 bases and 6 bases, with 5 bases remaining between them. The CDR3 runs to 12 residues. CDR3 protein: CASSLALDGYTF. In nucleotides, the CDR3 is TGTGCCAGCAGCTTAGCGCTAGATGGCTACACCTTC. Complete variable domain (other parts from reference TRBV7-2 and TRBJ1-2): GAGVSQSPSNKVTEKGKDVELRCDPISGHTALYWYRQSLGQGLEFLIYFQGNSAPDKSGLPSDRFSAERTGGSVSTLTIQRTQQEDSAVYLCASSLALDGYTFGSGTRLTVV.

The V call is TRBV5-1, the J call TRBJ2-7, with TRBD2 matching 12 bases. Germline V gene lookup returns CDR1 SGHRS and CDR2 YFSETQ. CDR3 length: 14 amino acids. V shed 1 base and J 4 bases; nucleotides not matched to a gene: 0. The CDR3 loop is CASSLTSGGYEQYF. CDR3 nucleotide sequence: TGCGCCAGCAGCTTGACTAGCGGGGGGTACGAGCAGTACTTC.

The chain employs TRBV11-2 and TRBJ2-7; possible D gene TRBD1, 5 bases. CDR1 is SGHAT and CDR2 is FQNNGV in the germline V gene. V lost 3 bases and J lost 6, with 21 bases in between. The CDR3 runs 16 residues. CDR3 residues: CASSFVMGPGSGEQYF. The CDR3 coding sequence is TGTGCCAGCAGCTTCGTCATGGGGCCCGGATCCGGCGAGCAGTACTTC.

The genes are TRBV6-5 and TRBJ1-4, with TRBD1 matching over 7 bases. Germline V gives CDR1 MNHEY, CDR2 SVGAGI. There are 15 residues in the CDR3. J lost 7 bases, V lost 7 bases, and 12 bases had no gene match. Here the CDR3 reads CASNPGRQGGEKLFF. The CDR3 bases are TGTGCCAGCAACCCTGGGAGACAGGGAGGTGAAAAACTGTTTTTT.

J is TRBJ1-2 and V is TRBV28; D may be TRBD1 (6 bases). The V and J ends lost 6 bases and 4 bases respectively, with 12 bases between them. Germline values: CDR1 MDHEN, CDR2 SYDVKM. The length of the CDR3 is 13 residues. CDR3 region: CASRNREGYGYTF. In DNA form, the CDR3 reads TGTGCCAGCAGGAACAGGGAGGGCTATGGCTACACCTTC.

CDR3 in DNA: TGTGCCAGCAGCCACCATGGGCGGGTGAGGTGGAATGAGCAGTTCTTC. Translated: CASSHHGRVRWNEQFF. The chain carries TRBV3-1 (or the pseudogene TRBV3-2) and TRBJ2-1; D might be TRBD2 (5 bases). CDR1 is LGHDT, CDR2 YNNKEL, per germline (reference sequence). The CDR3 extends over 16 amino acids. V lost 3 bases and J lost 7, with 19 bases in between.

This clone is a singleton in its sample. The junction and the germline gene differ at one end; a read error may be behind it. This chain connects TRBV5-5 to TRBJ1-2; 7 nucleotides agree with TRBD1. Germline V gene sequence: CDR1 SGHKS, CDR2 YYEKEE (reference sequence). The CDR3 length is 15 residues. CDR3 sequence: CASSREAGGSYGYTF. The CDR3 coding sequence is TGTGCAAGCAGTAGGGAGGCAGGGGGTTCCTACGGCTACACCTTC.

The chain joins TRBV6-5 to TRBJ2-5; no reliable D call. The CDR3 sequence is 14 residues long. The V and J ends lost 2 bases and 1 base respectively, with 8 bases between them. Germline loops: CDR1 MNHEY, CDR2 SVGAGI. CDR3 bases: TGTGCCAGCAGTTACGGGCCCGCCCAAGAGACCCAGTACTTC. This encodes CASSYGPAQETQYF.

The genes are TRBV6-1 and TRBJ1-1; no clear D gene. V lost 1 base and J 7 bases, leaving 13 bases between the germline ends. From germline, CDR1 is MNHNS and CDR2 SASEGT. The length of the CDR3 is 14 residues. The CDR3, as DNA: TGTGCCAGCAGTGAAGGGGAGGTATTGATTGAAGCTTTCTTT. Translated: CASSEGEVLIEAFF.

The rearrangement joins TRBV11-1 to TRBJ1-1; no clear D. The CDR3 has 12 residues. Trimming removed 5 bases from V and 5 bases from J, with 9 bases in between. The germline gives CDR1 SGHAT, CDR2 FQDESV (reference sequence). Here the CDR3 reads CASSQGSTEAFF. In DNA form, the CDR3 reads TGTGCCAGCAGCCAAGGGAGTACTGAAGCTTTCTTT. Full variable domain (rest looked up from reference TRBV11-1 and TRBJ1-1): EAEVAQSPRYKITEKSQAVAFWCDPISGHATLYWYRQILGQGPELLVQFQDESVVDDSQLPKDRFSAERLKGVDSTLKIQPAELGDSAMYLCASSQGSTEAFFGQGTRLTVV.

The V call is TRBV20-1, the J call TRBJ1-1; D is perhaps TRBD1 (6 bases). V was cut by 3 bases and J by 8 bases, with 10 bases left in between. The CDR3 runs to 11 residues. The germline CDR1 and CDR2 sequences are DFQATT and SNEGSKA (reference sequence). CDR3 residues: CSARMQGEAFF. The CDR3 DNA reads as TGCAGTGCTAGGATGCAGGGGGAAGCTTTCTTT.

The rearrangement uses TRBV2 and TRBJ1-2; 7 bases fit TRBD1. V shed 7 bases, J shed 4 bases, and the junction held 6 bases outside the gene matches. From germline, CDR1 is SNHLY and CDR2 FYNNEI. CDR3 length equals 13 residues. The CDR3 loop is CASNPTGFYGYTF. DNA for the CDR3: TGTGCCAGCAACCCGACAGGGTTCTATGGCTACACCTTC.

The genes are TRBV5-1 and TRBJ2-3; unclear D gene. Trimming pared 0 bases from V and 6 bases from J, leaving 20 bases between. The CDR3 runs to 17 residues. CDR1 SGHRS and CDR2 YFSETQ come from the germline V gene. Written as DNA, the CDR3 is TGCGCCAGCAGCTTGGCCCCGGCAGGCAGCCATTTGGATACGCAGTATTTT. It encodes CASSLAPAGSHLDTQYF. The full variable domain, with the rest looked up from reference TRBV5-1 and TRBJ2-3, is KAGVTQTPRYLIKTRGQQVTLSCSPISGHRSVSWYQQTPGQGLQFLFEYFSETQRNKGNFPGRFSGRQFSNSRSEMNVSTLELGDSALYLCASSLAPAGSHLDTQYFGPGTRLTVL.

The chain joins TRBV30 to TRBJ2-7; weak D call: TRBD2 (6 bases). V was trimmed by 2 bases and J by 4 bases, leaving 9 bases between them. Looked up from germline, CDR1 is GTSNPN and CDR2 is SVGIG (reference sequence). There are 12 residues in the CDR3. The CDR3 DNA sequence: TGTGCCTGGAGTTCGGGGAGGTACGAGCAGTACTTC. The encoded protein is CAWSSGRYEQYF.

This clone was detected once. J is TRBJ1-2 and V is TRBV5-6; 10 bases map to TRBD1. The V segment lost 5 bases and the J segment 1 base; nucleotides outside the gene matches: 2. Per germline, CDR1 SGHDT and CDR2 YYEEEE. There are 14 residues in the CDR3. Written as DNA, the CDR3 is TGTGCCAGCAGGGACAGGGGGATTAACTATGGCTACACCTTC. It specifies CASRDRGINYGYTF.